These T cell receptor beta chains were read from a single sample in a study of blood T cells in healthy people across ages. TCRdb re-derived calls from the 5' RACE reads in MiXCR, one entry per CDR3 protein. The sample lists around 620,000 distinct CDR3 sequences, 25% to 30% occurring once. Input material: blood. The receptor set was obtained from a woman in her sixties or seventies in good health. Each CDR3 is given with its conserved first and last residue. A D gene is named only where the DNA matches it firmly. Size is stated for part of the rows, as once, few or many counts, or as a class when the clone is expanded.

clone_size	j_call	v_call	d_call	cdr3_nt	cdr3_aa
NA	TRBJ2-7	TRBV7-9	NA	TGTGCCAGCAGCTCCCCGGAGATCGAGCAGTACTTC	CASSSPEIEQYF
NA	TRBJ1-1	TRBV4-3	NA	TGCGCCAGCAGCCAAGATTCAGTGGGCTGGAGGACTGAAGCTTTCTTT	CASSQDSVGWRTEAFF
NA	TRBJ2-5	TRBV7-2	TRBD2	TGTGCCAGCAGTACGAGCGGGGGGGGCCAAGAGACCCAGTACTTC	CASSTSGGGQETQYF
few	TRBJ1-4	TRBV4-2	NA	TGTGCCAGCAGCCCCGGGGTGGGTACAACTAATGAAAAACTGTTTTTT	CASSPGVGTTNEKLFF
few	TRBJ2-7	TRBV25-1	NA	TGTGCCAGCAGTGATGCGAGACAACCATACGAGCAGTACTTC	CASSDARQPYEQYF
NA	TRBJ1-3	TRBV30	TRBD1	TGTGCCTGGAGTGTCAGGGGGACGTCTGGAAACACCATATATTTT	CAWSVRGTSGNTIYF
NA	TRBJ1-4	TRBV6-6	NA	TGTGCCAGCAGTTACCGGGGAGGACTGTTTTTT	CASSYRGGLFF
few	TRBJ1-4	TRBV27	NA	TGTGCCAGCAGTTTTGGGCCCTATGAAAAACTGTTTTTT	CASSFGPYEKLFF
many	TRBJ2-7	TRBV4-3	NA	TGCGCCAGCAGCCAAGATAGACAGGTCTACGAGCAGTACTTC	CASSQDRQVYEQYF
NA	TRBJ1-2	TRBV20-1	TRBD1	TGCAGTGCTACAGGGGGTAATGGCTACACCTTC	CSATGGNGYTF
few	TRBJ2-3	TRBV5-1	TRBD2	TGCGCCAGCAGCGGAAACCCTAGCGGGGTTAGCACAGATACGCAGTATTTT	CASSGNPSGVSTDTQYF
few	TRBJ1-4	TRBV20-1	NA	TGCAGTGCCACCAGGGGAGGCGAAAAACTGTTTTTT	CSATRGGEKLFF
NA	TRBJ1-4	TRBV12-3/TRBV12-4	NA	TGTGCCAGCAGTTTAGTCGGGACAACTGAAAAACTGTTTTTT	CASSLVGTTEKLFF
NA	TRBJ2-5	TRBV20-1	TRBD2	TGCAGTGCGGGGGCGGGGGGGCTCCAAGAGACCCAGTACTTC	CSAGAGGLQETQYF
NA	TRBJ1-1	TRBV7-2	NA	TGTGCCAGCAGCTTAAGGGCAGGAGATAAGGCTTTCTTT	CASSLRAGDKAFF
NA	TRBJ2-1	TRBV21-1	NA	TGTGCCAGCAGCAAAGGGGGAGGGACAGGGATAGGTGAGCAGTTCTTC	CASSKGGGTGIGEQFF
few	TRBJ2-7	TRBV7-2	TRBD1	TGTGCCAGCAGCTTAGGATTCATGTTTGGGACAGGGGGCTACGAGCAGTACTTC	CASSLGFMFGTGGYEQYF
NA	TRBJ2-1	TRBV2	NA	TGTGCCAGCAGTGACAGGGACGGGGGGCAGTTCTTC	CASSDRDGGQFF
NA	TRBJ2-3	TRBV12-3/TRBV12-4	NA	TGTGCCAGCAGAACGGGGGTCCGGGATACGCAGTATTTT	CASRTGVRDTQYF
few	TRBJ2-5	TRBV10-3	TRBD1	TGTGCCATCAGACTGGACAGGGGGTTAGAGACCCAGTACTTC	CAIRLDRGLETQYF
few	TRBJ1-2	TRBV12-3/TRBV12-4	TRBD1	TGTGCCAGCAGTGGCCCCGTAACCGGGACAGGGGGCGGATACACCTTC	CASSGPVTGTGGGYTF
NA	TRBJ2-7	TRBV7-2	NA	TGTGCCAGCAGCCAAGCCCAGAGGACCCACGAGCAGTACTTC	CASSQAQRTHEQYF
NA	TRBJ1-3	TRBV19	NA	TGTGCCAGTCGAGAAGGCAGCTCTGGAAACACCATATATTTT	CASREGSSGNTIYF
NA	TRBJ2-7	TRBV20-1	NA	TGCAGTGCCGGACAGTCATACGAGCAGTACTTC	CSAGQSYEQYF
many	TRBJ2-7	TRBV2	NA	TGTGCCAGCAGCGGGACTCTCTCGCCCGGCTCCTACGAGCAGTACTTC	CASSGTLSPGSYEQYF
NA	TRBJ2-7	TRBV28	NA	TGTGCCAGCACCCTGGGGGGACCCCCGAGCTCCTACGAGCAGTACTTC	CASTLGGPPSSYEQYF
NA	TRBJ2-1	TRBV5-1	TRBD1	TGCGCCAGCAGCCGACAGGGTCTTGGTCAGGACAATGAGCAGTTCTTC	CASSRQGLGQDNEQFF
NA	TRBJ2-3	TRBV10-3	TRBD2	TGTGCCATTCGAAGTGGGACCGGGACTAGAGGTACAGATACGCAGTATTTT	CAIRSGTGTRGTDTQYF
few	TRBJ2-7	TRBV29-1	NA	TGCAGCGCCGCACAGAATAGCTACGAGCAGTACTTC	CSAAQNSYEQYF
NA	TRBJ2-5	TRBV7-2	NA	TGTGCCAGCAGCCCGGTAGCGGCCCAAGAGACCCAGTACTTC	CASSPVAAQETQYF
NA	TRBJ2-7	TRBV20-1	NA	TGCAGTGCTTCACCCGCGGGGCACCTTAGGCAGTACTTC	CSASPAGHLRQYF
NA	TRBJ1-6	TRBV4-2	NA	TGTGCCAGCAGCATCCGCTGGGGAGGGAGTAATTCACCCCTCCACTTT	CASSIRWGGSNSPLHF
NA	TRBJ2-1	TRBV20-1	TRBD2	TGCAGTGCTTTCTGGACTAGGCGTGATGAGCAGTTCTTC	CSAFWTRRDEQFF
few	TRBJ1-2	TRBV6-5	TRBD1	TGTGCCAGCAGTTATGGACAGGGGCACGGCTACACCTTC	CASSYGQGHGYTF
NA	TRBJ2-7	TRBV10-3	TRBD1	TGTGCCATCAGCCAGGACAGGGGCGTCAGCTACGAGCAGTACTTC	CAISQDRGVSYEQYF
NA	TRBJ2-1	TRBV27	NA	TGTGCCAGCAGGGGACGGTACAATGAGCAGTTCTTC	CASRGRYNEQFF
NA	TRBJ2-5	TRBV10-3	NA	TGTGCCATCAGTGAGTCAGGTCAGCGAGGAGAGACCCAGTACTTC	CAISESGQRGETQYF
NA	TRBJ2-3	TRBV6-1	NA	TGTGCCAGCAGCCTAGACAGCCCGATCGGAGATACGCAGTATTTT	CASSLDSPIGDTQYF
NA	TRBJ2-7	TRBV20-1	TRBD1	TGCAGCGCCCAGTGGGACAGGGATAACGAGCAGTACTTC	CSAQWDRDNEQYF
few	TRBJ2-1	TRBV5-1	TRBD1	TGCGCCAGCAGCTTGGATCCGACAGGGGGAAATGAGCAGTTCTTC	CASSLDPTGGNEQFF
NA	TRBJ1-1	TRBV11-3	NA	TGTGCCAGCAGCTCCCCAAAGGGCAGGTTGGGAGGCACTGAAGCTTTCTTT	CASSSPKGRLGGTEAFF
NA	TRBJ2-5	TRBV5-5	NA	TGTGCCAGCAGCCCGAGTTGGGGCGGACAAGAGACCCAGTACTTC	CASSPSWGGQETQYF
NA	TRBJ1-1	TRBV12-3/TRBV12-4	NA	TGTGCCAGCAGTTTTCCCGTGGGGGAAGGTGAAGCTTTCTTT	CASSFPVGEGEAFF
NA	TRBJ2-5	TRBV7-9	TRBD2	TGTGCCAGCAGCACCTACCTGGGGGAGGGGTTTAAGAGAGAGACCCAGTACTTC	CASSTYLGEGFKRETQYF
NA	TRBJ1-3	TRBV9	NA	TGTGCCAGCAGCGTAGGTACCGGGCCCCTCGGAGGAAACACCATATATTTT	CASSVGTGPLGGNTIYF
NA	TRBJ1-1	TRBV5-1	TRBD1	TGCGCCAGCAGCGGGCAGGGGGAGGCTGAAGCTTTCTTT	CASSGQGEAEAFF